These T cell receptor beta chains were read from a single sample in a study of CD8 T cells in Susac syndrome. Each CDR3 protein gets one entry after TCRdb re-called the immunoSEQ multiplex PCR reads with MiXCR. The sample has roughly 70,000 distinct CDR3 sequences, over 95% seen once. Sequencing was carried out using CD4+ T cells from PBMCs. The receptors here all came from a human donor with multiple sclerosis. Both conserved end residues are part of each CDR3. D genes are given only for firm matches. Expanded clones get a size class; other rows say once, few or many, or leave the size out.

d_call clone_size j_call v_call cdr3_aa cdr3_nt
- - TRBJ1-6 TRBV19 CASAGTDNSPLHF TGTGCCAGTGCGGGTACGGATAATTCACCCCTCCACTTT
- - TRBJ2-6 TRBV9 CASSRSGSSGANVLTF TGTGCCAGCAGCCGCTCGGGGAGCTCTGGGGCCAACGTCCTGACTTTC
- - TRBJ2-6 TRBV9 CASSSNSGANVLTF TGTGCCAGCAGCTCAAACTCTGGGGCCAACGTCCTGACTTTC
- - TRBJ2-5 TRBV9 CASSPRGPGPQETQYF TGTGCCAGCAGCCCTCGAGGCCCAGGCCCCCAAGAGACCCAGTACTTC
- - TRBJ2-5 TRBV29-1 CSVWGGKTQYF TGCAGCGTTTGGGGGGGCAAGACCCAGTACTTC
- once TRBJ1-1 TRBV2 CASIGQALRNTEAFF TGTGCCAGCATCGGGCAGGCCCTACGGAACACTGAAGCTTTCTTT
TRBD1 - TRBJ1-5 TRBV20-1 CSAIPGTDNQPQHF TGCAGTGCTATCCCCGGGACAGACAATCAGCCCCAGCATTTT
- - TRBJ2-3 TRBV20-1 CSASLGTDTQYF TGCAGTGCAAGCCTGGGCACAGATACGCAGTATTTT
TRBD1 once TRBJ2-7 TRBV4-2 CASSQEGQGSYEQYF TGTGCCAGCAGCCAAGAAGGACAGGGGTCCTACGAGCAGTACTTC
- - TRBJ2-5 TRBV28 CASSGRGETQYF TGTGCCAGCAGTGGCAGGGGAGAGACCCAGTACTTC
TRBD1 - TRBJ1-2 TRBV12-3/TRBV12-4 CATQGGRGLTNYGYTF TGTGCCACCCAGGGGGGCAGGGGGCTAACTAACTATGGCTACACCTTC
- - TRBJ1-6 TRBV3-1 CASSQVGADSPLHF TGTGCCAGCAGCCAAGTTGGTGCCGATTCACCCCTCCACTTT
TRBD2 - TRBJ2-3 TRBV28 CASTAGGRDTDTQYF TGTGCCAGCACCGCGGGGGGGAGGGACACAGATACGCAGTATTTT
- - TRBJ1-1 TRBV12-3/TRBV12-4 CASSQNLGGNTEAFF TGTGCCAGCAGTCAAAACCTCGGCGGCAACACTGAAGCTTTCTTT